Below are 11 T cell receptor beta chains sequenced from a single sample in a study of T cells in Graves' hyperthyroidism and ophthalmopathy. Amplification of TCR beta CDR3 regions was performed using RNA transcripts as template. RT-PCR in the first round (using the HTBI primer set) targeted the TCR CDR3. TCRdb fed the multiplex PCR reads into MiXCR, producing one record per CDR3 protein. Of over 500,000 distinct CDR3 sequences listed, less than 15% are singletons. Sequencing input: blood. These receptors all come from a woman aged 35 to 49 with Graves' hyperthyroidism.

This clonotype was detected ten times or more. This sequence joins TRBV5-8 and TRBJ2-1; tentatively, D is TRBD2 (5 bases). This CDR3 comprises 15 residues. The V gene lost 4 bases and the J gene lost 6 bases, with 17 bases spanning the gap. CDR1 SGHTS and CDR2 YDEGEE come from the germline V gene. CDR3 in DNA: TGTGCCAGCAGCCCCGGGAACACCCTGGCCAATGAGCAGTTCTTC. Its protein product is CASSPGNTLANEQFF.

This clonotype was picked up a small number of times. V and J are TRBV5-1 and TRBJ2-3, with D perhaps matching TRBD2 (5 bases). There are 17 residues in the CDR3. The ends were cut back, 4 bases at V and 2 bases at J, with 20 bases in the middle. CDR1 and CDR2 (germline): SGHRS, YFSETQ. The CDR3 region is CASSRSSLSLNTDTQYF. For the CDR3, the DNA is TGCGCCAGCAGCAGGTCTAGCCTCTCTCTAAACACAGATACGCAGTATTTT.

This chain uses TRBV2 with TRBJ1-3; D remains ambiguous. Germline assignment: CDR1 SNHLY and CDR2 FYNNEI. The CDR3 contains 17 residues. Trimming cost V 6 bases and J 0 bases, with 18 bases left between them. The CDR3 sequence is CASRRIDLGSSGNTIYF. CDR3 DNA: TGTGCCAGCAGGCGAATAGATTTAGGGAGCTCTGGAAACACCATATATTTT. The variable domain in full, with the rest retrieved from reference TRBV2 and TRBJ1-3, is EPEVTQTPSHQVTQMGQEVILRCVPISNHLYFYWYRQILGQKVEFLVSFYNNEISEKSEIFDDQFSVERPDGSNFTLKIRSTKLEDSAMYFCASRRIDLGSSGNTIYFGEGSWLTVV.

This clonotype was seen many times. The V gene is TRBV28, the J gene TRBJ2-5; TRBD2 aligns across 11 bases. V lost 7 bases to trimming and J lost 3 bases; unmatched junction nucleotides: 4. Germline V lookup: CDR1 MDHEN, CDR2 SYDVKM. The CDR3 totals 14 residues. The CDR3 DNA reads as TGTGCCAGCATAGAGACTAGCGGGAAAGAGACCCAGTACTTC. Amino acids: CASIETSGKETQYF.

In its sample, this clonotype was seen many times. V and J are TRBV5-1 and TRBJ2-7, with 10 bases fitting TRBD2. The germline gives CDR1 SGHRS, CDR2 YFSETQ. V dropped 7 bases and J dropped 4; count of bases not matched to a gene: 14. CDR3 length: 16 residues. CDR3 bases: TGCGCCAGCCGCCCTAGCGGGAGCCCGTTCCAGTACGAGCAGTACTTC. Its translation: CASRPSGSPFQYEQYF.

This clonotype has more than one count but fewer than ten. The chain carries TRBV28 and TRBJ2-3; 10 nucleotides match TRBD1. CDR1 is MDHEN, CDR2 SYDVKM, per germline. The junction had 6 bases not matched to a gene; V was cut back by 5 bases and J by 4 bases. The CDR3 is 15 residues long. CDR3 in amino acids: CASSRQGAGADTQYF. The DNA of the CDR3 is TGTGCCAGCAGTCGACAGGGGGCCGGCGCAGATACGCAGTATTTT.

This clonotype was observed a few times. This rearrangement joins TRBV19 to TRBJ1-2, with 7 bases lining up with TRBD1. This CDR3 is 14 amino acids long. V was clipped by 7 bases and J by 3 bases; unmatched bases: 8. Germline V gene data show CDR1 as LNHDA and CDR2 as SQIVND (reference sequence). CDR3: CASTPKGAYYGYTF. CDR3 bases: TGTGCCAGTACCCCGAAGGGGGCCTACTATGGCTACACCTTC.

In its sample, this clonotype was seen many times. The chain recombines TRBV27 with TRBJ2-7, with D unclear. Germline V gene sequence: CDR1 MNHEY, CDR2 SMNVEV (reference sequence). This CDR3 comprises 12 residues. V was trimmed by 4 bases and J by 2 bases, leaving 6 bases between them. The CDR3: CASSSSPYEQYF. The CDR3 DNA sequence: TGTGCCAGCAGTTCATCGCCCTACGAGCAGTACTTC.

This chain links TRBV24-1 with TRBJ2-7; the D gene is possibly TRBD1 (5 bases). The CDR3 runs to 13 residues. The V end was cut by 3 bases, the J end by 3 bases, with 8 bases between. Germline values: CDR1 KGHDR, CDR2 SFDVKD. DNA for the CDR3: TGTGCCACCAGTGATGTCCAGGGCTACGAGCAGTACTTC. This translates into CATSDVQGYEQYF.

This clonotype came up many times. CDR3: CASSGDAASYEQYF. In nucleotides, the CDR3 is TGCGCCAGCAGCGGGGACGCCGCCTCCTACGAGCAGTACTTC. V is TRBV5-1 and J is TRBJ2-7; D tentatively reads TRBD1 or TRBD2 (5 bases each). V shed 4 bases and J shed 0 bases, with 11 bases lying between them. Looked up from germline, CDR1 is SGHRS and CDR2 is YFSETQ. CDR3 length: 14 amino acids.

This clonotype was seen ten or more times. J is TRBJ2-7 and V is TRBV12-3 or TRBV12-4, with 7 bases fitting TRBD2. The CDR3 is 14 amino acids. The J segment lost 2 bases and the V segment lost 6 bases, leaving 7 bases of the junction unmatched. CDR3 DNA: TGTGCCAGCAGCATACCGGGACTACCCTACGAGCAGTACTTC. Encoded protein: CASSIPGLPYEQYF.